The clone carrying this T cell receptor beta chain was seen at least ten times. The antigen remains undetermined. This entry comes from a study of breast tumors, draining lymph nodes, adjacent tissues. Study-wide results and limits: Findings are consistent with lymph node origin and intratumoral expansion of most tumor T cells. Data only fit, rather than demonstrated, lymph node origin of most tumor T cells. Tumor repertoires ranked between lymph nodes and nontumor tissue in diversity, with V and J gene preferences.

TCRdb analysed the multiplex PCR reads with MiXCR anew, one entry per CDR3 protein. The sample lists fewer than 200,000 distinct CDR3 sequences, roughly a third occurring once. The lymph nodes were axillary draining lymph nodes from breast cancer patients. Trimming removed 6 bases from V and 6 bases from J; junction bases left unmatched: 7. The germline CDR1 and CDR2 sequences are SNHLY and FYNNEI. The CDR3 runs to 14 residues. Sequenced: axillary lymph node tissue. The clonotype originates from a female donor with breast cancer. Some clones in this sample may be carry-over from other donors' samples. The V gene is TRBV2, the J gene TRBJ2-2; the match to TRBD1 covers 7 bases. The CDR3 coding sequence is TGTGCCAGCAGAATCGACAGGGTTTCCGGGGAGCTGTTTTTT. It specifies CASRIDRVSGELFF.